One sample yielded the 10 T cell receptor beta chains listed below, sequenced in a study of beta chain features in type 1 diabetes. Since all of the isolated RNA was reverse transcribed, expressed TCRB transcripts were what got sequenced. This table comes from immunoSEQ multiplex PCR, and its TCRdb copy is limited to in-frame clones, with some not included. The profile shows hundreds of thousands of clones, around an eighth of them singletons. The study, taken as a whole, reports: Across all four CD4+ subsets, people with type 1 diabetes showed modestly shorter TCRB CDR3s.

No antigen is known for these receptors. The sequenced material came from naive CD4+ T cells from blood. These receptors were obtained from a man younger than 30 with type 1 diabetes.

J is TRBJ2-3 and V is TRBV7-9; TRBD1 aligns across 8 bases. V was clipped by 5 bases and J by 1 base; unmatched bases: 8. The CDR3 runs to 16 residues. Germline CDR1 reads SEHNR; CDR2 reads FQNEAQ (reference sequence). CDR3 loop: CASSKDRVKGTDTQYF. The CDR3 DNA reads as TGTGCCAGCAGCAAGGACAGGGTGAAGGGCACAGATACGCAGTATTTT.

V usage is TRBV7-8 and J usage is TRBJ2-1, with no clear D. Between the trimmed V and J ends, which lost 5 bases and 5 bases, there was a span of 16 bases. The CDR3 is made up of 15 amino acids. Germline V lookup: CDR1 SGHVS, CDR2 FQNEAQ. The CDR3 spells CASSPNTLTDNEQFF. The DNA of the CDR3 is TGTGCCAGCAGCCCCAACACCTTAACCGACAATGAGCAGTTCTTC.

The chain employs TRBV28 and TRBJ2-7; D not certain. This CDR3 is built from 14 residues. The germline V and J ends were trimmed by 5 bases and 6 bases, with 17 bases remaining between them. In germline, CDR1 is MDHEN, CDR2 SYDVKM. The CDR3 protein is CASSPARRFSEQYF. CDR3 nucleotides: TGTGCCAGCAGTCCTGCAAGGCGCTTCAGCGAGCAGTACTTC.

The V call is TRBV5-6, the J call TRBJ2-7; D call uncertain. The CDR3 spans 14 residues. V lost 4 bases, J lost 1 base, and 12 bases lay in between. The germline V gene has CDR1 SGHDT and CDR2 YYEEEE. CDR3 DNA: TGTGCCAGCAGCCGAGTTGGGGATTCCTACGAGCAGTACTTC. This codes for CASSRVGDSYEQYF. Looking up the rest from reference TRBV5-6 and TRBJ2-7 gives the full variable domain: DAGVTQSPTHLIKTRGQQVTLRCSPKSGHDTVSWYQQALGQGPQFIFQYYEEEERQRGNFPDRFSGHQFPNYSSELNVNALLLGDSALYLCASSRVGDSYEQYFGPGTRLTVT.

This clone occurred a few times. This chain uses TRBV19 with TRBJ2-3; D unclear. V was shortened by 6 bases and J by 6 bases, with 19 bases between the two germline ends. The CDR3 consists of 15 residues. Germline CDR1 LNHDA, CDR2 SQIVND (reference sequence). The CDR3 is CASSPLLSSADTQYF. The CDR3 DNA follows: TGTGCCAGTAGCCCTCTTTTAAGTTCCGCCGATACGCAGTATTTT.

This chain links TRBV6-5 with TRBJ2-7, with 7 nucleotides matching TRBD2. CDR3 length: 13 residues. Germline V gene lookup returns CDR1 MNHEY and CDR2 SVGAGI. Germline trimming cut 6 bases from V and 2 bases from J; bases unmatched to any gene: 4. The CDR3 protein is CASRTSSTYEQYF. The CDR3 DNA sequence: TGTGCCAGCAGGACTAGCAGTACCTACGAGCAGTACTTC.

This clone was counted only a few times. The gene calls are TRBV4-1 and TRBJ1-1, with D perhaps matching TRBD1 (5 bases). Trimming removed 8 bases at V and 1 base at J, with 14 bases between. The CDR3 extends over 14 amino acids. The V gene's germline CDR1 is MGHRA and CDR2 YSYEKL. The CDR3 sequence: CASRGSISNTEAFF. The CDR3 region has the DNA TGCGCCAGCCGGGGGTCTATATCGAACACTGAAGCTTTCTTT.

This clone was picked up a small number of times. The chain couples TRBV28 to TRBJ1-1; D not certain. Per the germline V gene, CDR1 is MDHEN and CDR2 is SYDVKM. The CDR3 spans 11 residues. V was shortened by 6 bases and J by 10 bases, with 12 bases between the two germline ends. CDR3: CASRVEARAFF. As DNA, the CDR3 is TGTGCCAGCAGGGTGGAAGCCAGAGCTTTCTTT.

As concerns this clone: At the DNA level, this CDR3 is encoded by other sequences in the same sample as well. The CDR3 here is CASSPRKETQYF. The CDR3 DNA reads as TGTGCCAGCTCACCACGGAAAGAGACCCAGTACTTC. J is TRBJ2-5 and V is TRBV18; no firm D call. Germline V gene lookup returns CDR1 KGHSH and CDR2 LQKENI. Trimming took 1 base from V and 3 from J, leaving 3 bases between them. The CDR3 has 12 amino acids.

Comments on this clone: Other DNA sequences in the sample encode the same CDR3. This chain uses TRBV27 with TRBJ1-5, with TRBD1 matching over 9 bases. The CDR3 runs to 14 residues. Germline V gives CDR1 MNHEY, CDR2 SMNVEV (reference sequence). With V trimmed by 5 bases and J by 2 bases, 1 base remained unmatched. CDR3 sequence (DNA): TGTGCCAGCAGTCGGGACAGGGGCAATCAGCCCCAGCATTTT. Translating it yields CASSRDRGNQPQHF.